This TCR beta chain originates from a study of T cell responses to AZD1222 COVID-19 vaccine. Measured with immunoSEQ multiplex PCR; TCRdb has only the in-frame clones, and not every one. The sample consists of over 100,000 clones, 65% to 90% of them appearing once. In the case of this clone: The antigen is not known.

This CDR3 has 14 amino acids. The germline V gene encodes CDR1 ENHRY and CDR2 SYGVKD. Trimming removed 7 bases from V and 5 bases from J, with 15 bases in between. General study findings and limits: Donors skewed white British and female; clonal diversity was possibly underestimated.

Specimen: peripheral blood, collected on day 0 of AZD1222 vaccination. The sequence derives from an adult in good health. The chain uses TRBV10-3 and TRBJ2-1; weak D call: TRBD1 (6 bases). CDR3: CAITSRGRDNEQFF. The CDR3 DNA reads TGTGCCATCACTTCCAGGGGACGCGACAATGAGCAGTTCTTC.